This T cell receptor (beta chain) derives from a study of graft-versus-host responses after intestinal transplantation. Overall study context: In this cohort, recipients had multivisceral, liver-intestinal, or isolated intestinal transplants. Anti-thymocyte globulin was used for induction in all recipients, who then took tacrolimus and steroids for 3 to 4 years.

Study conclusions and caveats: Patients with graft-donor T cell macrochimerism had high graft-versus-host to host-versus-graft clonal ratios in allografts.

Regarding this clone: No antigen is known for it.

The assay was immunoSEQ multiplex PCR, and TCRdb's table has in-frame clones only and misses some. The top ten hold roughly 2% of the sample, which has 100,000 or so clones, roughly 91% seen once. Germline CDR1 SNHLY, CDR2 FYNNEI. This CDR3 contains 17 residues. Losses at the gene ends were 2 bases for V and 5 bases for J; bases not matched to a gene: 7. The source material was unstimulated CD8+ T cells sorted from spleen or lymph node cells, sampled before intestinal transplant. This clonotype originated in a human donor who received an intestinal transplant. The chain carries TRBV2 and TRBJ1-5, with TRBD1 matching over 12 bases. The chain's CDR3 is CASSESAGDRGHQPQHF. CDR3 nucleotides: TGTGCCAGCAGTGAATCTGCGGGGGACAGGGGGCATCAGCCCCAGCATTTT.